A selection of T cell receptor beta chains follows, all from one sample in a study of blood T cell repertoires in COVID-19. Repertoires were generated with immunoSEQ multiplex PCR, while TCRdb's copy carries only in-frame clones and drops some. In the table there are around 190,000 clones, approximately 88% of which are singletons. The material sequenced was PBMCs or T cells enriched from blood (not recorded which). These TCRs come from a man in his late teens or twenties with acute COVID-19. The CDR3 runs from the conserved cysteine through the conserved F or W.

CDR3aa	v_gene	j_gene
CASTPTGIVTEAFF	TRBV27	TRBJ1-1
CASSPRVDTQYF	TRBV28	TRBJ2-3
CASSLGPRDGYTF	TRBV7-9	TRBJ1-2
CASSLWRYRGYTEAFF	TRBV7-2	TRBJ1-1
CATRVSGGRYEQYF	TRBV24-1	TRBJ2-7
CASRPTGSNSPLHF	TRBV11-3	TRBJ1-6
CASSEAGRGDSGNTIYF	TRBV6-1	TRBJ1-3
CASSSLGDSEAFF	TRBV7-9	TRBJ1-1
CASSLAGDQPQHF	TRBV7-9	TRBJ1-5
CASSPGVGREKLFF	TRBV9	TRBJ1-4
CASSLSVWTEMNTEAFF	TRBV11-3	TRBJ1-1
CSVGDSEKLFF	TRBV29-1	TRBJ1-4
CASQGYSYEQYF	TRBV2	TRBJ2-7
CASRLQGGNTIYF	TRBV12-3/TRBV12-4	TRBJ1-3
CASSEPGTGEAKNIQYF	TRBV5-1	TRBJ2-4
CASSEQGDNSPLHF	TRBV25-1	TRBJ1-6
CAISESASGGPQETQYF	TRBV10-3	TRBJ2-5
CAWSVGPGRQNIQYF	TRBV30	TRBJ2-4
CASSSIQGTNEKLFF	TRBV27	TRBJ1-4
CASSLVLGGLSGNTIYF	TRBV5-1	TRBJ1-3
CASSPGTGVGYEQYF	TRBV4-3	TRBJ2-7
CASNPSLVDEQFF	TRBV19	TRBJ2-1
CSVRTENTEAFF	TRBV29-1	TRBJ1-1
CSVGDSSYEQYF	TRBV29-1	TRBJ2-7
CATRPAGGTGELFF	TRBV4-2	TRBJ2-2
CASSPKGDSNQPQHF	TRBV3-1/TRBV3-2	TRBJ1-5
CASSPKLSSGRAYEQYF	TRBV2	TRBJ2-7
CASSSPQGRNMNTEAFF	TRBV27	TRBJ1-1
CASSGPRGDGYTF	TRBV9	TRBJ1-2
CASRDDGSLWSEQYF	TRBV4-2	TRBJ2-7
CASSQAPGGGANEKLFF	TRBV4-1	TRBJ1-4
CASSHETGGADQPQHF	TRBV18	TRBJ1-5
CASSLGLMNTEAFF	TRBV5-4	TRBJ1-1
CASSLDLRDRGKGETQYF	TRBV11-2	TRBJ2-5
CASSLRGRNTGELFF	TRBV27	TRBJ2-2
CASSRAGVSGELFF	TRBV19	TRBJ2-2
CASSSPPRYEQYF	TRBV11-1	TRBJ2-7
CAWYEGRFTGELFF	TRBV30	TRBJ2-2
CASSLTGVKLFF	TRBV12-3/TRBV12-4	TRBJ1-4
CASSRGNEQFF	TRBV27	TRBJ2-1
CASSLLAIGETQYF	TRBV5-1	TRBJ2-5
CALVLAGYEQYF	TRBV30	TRBJ2-7
CASSQGLAGYEQYF	TRBV4-1	TRBJ2-7
CAWSVPAGCRNNEQFF	TRBV30	TRBJ2-1
CASSPTILQGAGESDEQYF	TRBV18	TRBJ2-7
CASSFLAGALYEQYF	TRBV7-8	TRBJ2-7
CASSSSGSSYNEQFF	TRBV19	TRBJ2-1
CASSLLSRASSYEQYF	TRBV27	TRBJ2-7
CASSLELADPNNEQFF	TRBV5-1	TRBJ2-1
CASSTLQGAPMNTEAFF	TRBV5-1	TRBJ1-1
CASRPGLAGKSNTGELFF	TRBV11-2	TRBJ2-2
CASSVTSVKNEQYF	TRBV9	TRBJ2-7
CASSQGREGDHEQYF	TRBV4-1	TRBJ2-7